Sequencing of this T cell receptor (beta chain) was carried out in a study of regulatory T cells in long-lasting Graves disease. Overall study findings and caveats: Favoring TRBV28, TRBJ1-2 and TRBJ2-5 was a feature seen in persistent disease. Persistent patients had a count of shared public clonotypes (around 2,500) that exceeded that of new patients (about 870). Relative to newly diagnosed Graves' patients, persistent ones had lower TCR diversity.

This CDR3 contains 13 residues. CDR1 and CDR2 from the germline V gene are MNHGY and SVAAGI. V was cut by 4 bases and J by 8 bases, with 12 bases left in between. Regarding time point: persistent/refractory GD, antithyroid drugs over 5 years with positive TRAb. Extracted PBMC RNA gave rise to the TCR library. With iRepertoire HTBI primers and Arm-PCR of CDR3 regions, TCR beta libraries were built. As originally analysed: Among the samples, some 68 TRBV and around 15 TRBJ segments were identified. One entry per CDR3 protein, called by TCRdb with MiXCR from the multiplex PCR reads. TCRdb's processing, not the authors', yielded these V and J calls. Of 400,000 to 500,000 distinct CDR3 sequences listed, less than 25% are singletons. This clonotype showed up just once. Its antigen remains unknown.

The chain employs TRBV6-9 and TRBJ2-1, with D unresolved. Specimen: peripheral blood mononuclear cells (PBMCs), collected when the disease was refractory, from a patient treated with antithyroid drugs. This sequence originates from a female donor with Graves disease. The CDR3 is CASSLPIIYEQFF. DNA for the CDR3: TGTGCCAGCAGTTTACCTATTATTTATGAGCAGTTCTTC.